Given below is one T cell receptor beta chain in context. The V end lost 0 bases, the J end lost 9 bases, and 13 bases lay between the germline ends. The CDR3 runs 14 residues. Germline V CDR1 and CDR2: SGHTS, YDEGEE. As to treatment: around 19 received Ad26.COV2.S at low or high dose, single or two shots; a few received placebo; per-sample allocation not given. Sampling happened 63 days after the first vaccine or placebo injection. The data stem from a study of Ad26.COV2.S vaccination and SARS-CoV-2 variants. Generated by immunoSEQ multiplex PCR, the TCRdb table keeps only in-frame clones and is missing some. The sample carries around 300,000 clones, approximately 90% recorded once.

This clonotype originated in a person between 18 and 59 years old who received the Ad26.COV2.S COVID-19 vaccine or a placebo. The chain joins TRBV5-8 to TRBJ1-5; tentatively, D is TRBD1 (5 bases). Specimen: peripheral blood, collected in a trial of Ad26.COV2.S vaccine versus placebo. The CDR3 sequence is CASSLGTPMRPQHF. The CDR3 coding sequence is TGTGCCAGCAGCTTGGGGACACCTATGCGGCCCCAGCATTTT.